Shown below are 5 T cell receptor beta chains from a single sample sequenced in a study of cytomegalovirus exposure and HLA in healthy donors. The assay was immunoSEQ multiplex PCR, and TCRdb's table has in-frame clones only and misses some. This sample has around 300,000 clones, with 80% to 90% found just once. Sample: PBMCs. The source is a woman younger than 35 in good health and CMV-seronegative.

V and J are TRBV7-3 and TRBJ2-7; 9 bases match TRBD1. Unmatched junction bases numbered 1, after V lost 4 bases and J lost 3 bases. The CDR3 totals 13 residues. Germline assignment: CDR1 SGHTA and CDR2 FQGTGA. In nucleotides, the CDR3 is TGTGCCAGCAGCTCGACAGGGGGCTACGAGCAGTACTTC. Translation gives CASSSTGGYEQYF.

This chain uses TRBV29-1 with TRBJ1-5; 7 bases match TRBD1. This CDR3 is built from 14 residues. Germline V gene sequence: CDR1 SQVTM, CDR2 ANQGSEA. J was trimmed by 2 bases and V by 6 bases; bases with no gene match: 7. The CDR3 DNA reads TGCAGCGTCGGAACAGGGGTAGGCAATCAGCCCCAGCATTTT. Protein sequence: CSVGTGVGNQPQHF.

The chain joins TRBV27 to TRBJ2-7, with 15 bases lining up with TRBD2. With V trimmed by 3 bases and J by 6 bases, 12 bases remained unmatched. Germline V gene lookup returns CDR1 MNHEY and CDR2 SMNVEV (reference sequence). There are 18 residues in the CDR3. The CDR3 protein is CASSFGRTSGRAGSEQYF. CDR3 coding DNA: TGTGCCAGCAGTTTCGGGCGGACTAGCGGGAGGGCGGGCAGCGAGCAGTACTTC.

The chain combines TRBV30 with TRBJ1-6; D call uncertain. This CDR3 spans 12 amino acids. V gave up 6 bases and J gave up 3 bases, with 6 bases separating them. Looked up from germline, CDR1 is GTSNPN and CDR2 is SVGIG (reference sequence). DNA for the CDR3: TGTGCCTGCCGACACTATAATTCACCCCTCCACTTT. It codes for CACRHYNSPLHF. Combining the CDR3 with reference TRBV30 and TRBJ1-6 gives the whole variable domain SQTIHQWPATLVQPVGSPLSLECTVEGTSNPNLYWYRQAAGRGLQLLFYSVGIGQISSEVPQNLSASRPQDRQFILSSKKLLLSDSGFYLCACRHYNSPLHFGNGTRLTVT.

J is TRBJ2-1 and V is TRBV14; D is unclear. The CDR3 length is 15 residues. Trimming stripped 1 base from V and 0 bases from J, with 7 bases between. Per germline, CDR1 SGHDN and CDR2 FVKESK. This chain's CDR3 is CASSQGQSSYNEQFF. CDR3 bases: TGTGCCAGCAGCCAAGGACAAAGCTCCTACAATGAGCAGTTCTTC.